The entry below gives a single TCR beta chain sequence along with its context. Antigen unknown. These data originate in a study of shared clonotypes between healthy human individuals. At the level of the study: There were three CD4 naive, three CD4 memory, two CD8 naive and one CD8 memory plates per donor.

The protocol was immunoSEQ multiplex PCR, while the TCRdb copy is restricted to in-frame clones and leaves out a portion. The table records about 380,000 clones, 95% to 97% of them present only once. Study-level results: Larger estimated richness was generally recorded for naive subsets relative to memory subsets. Shared clonotypes across all four donors exceeded non-shared ones in generation probability.

The CDR3 sequence is 14 residues long. With 2 bases removed from V and 6 bases from J, the gap between germline ends came to 10 bases. Per germline, CDR1 MNHEY and CDR2 SMNVEV (reference sequence). Donors were healthy HIV-negative adults without recent acute infections or vaccinations. V gene TRBV27 combines with J gene TRBJ1-4, with D possibly being TRBD1 (6 bases). Sequenced: memory CD8+ T cells sorted from blood. The subset is: CD45RO+ cells pooled with CCR7-negative TemRA cells. This TCR was sampled from a man aged 30 to 39 in good health. This CDR3 is CASSLSGGHEKLFF. In DNA form, the CDR3 reads TGTGCCAGCAGTTTAAGCGGGGGGCATGAAAAACTGTTTTTT.